These T cell receptor beta chains were read from a single sample in a study of T cells after yellow fever vaccination. TCRdb re-derived calls from the 5' RACE reads in MiXCR, one entry per CDR3 protein. Of nearly 550,000 distinct CDR3 sequences listed, about 19% are singletons. The sequencing used PBMCs, collected 15 days after the yellow fever booster vaccination. Receptors originate from a young man who received the YFV17D yellow fever vaccine. Each CDR3 is given without its conserved first and last residue. D genes are given only for firm matches. Only part of the rows carry a size: once, few, many, or a class if the clone is expanded.

j_call clone_size d_call v_call cdr3_aa
TRBJ2-7 NA NA TRBV20-1 SGSGTHEQY
TRBJ1-4 NA NA TRBV12-3/TRBV12-4 ASSLAWGGDGHATNEKLF
TRBJ1-2 NA TRBD1 TRBV30 AWSRQGVTRGYGYT
TRBJ1-2 few NA TRBV29-1 SVAARTLDFYGYT
TRBJ2-1 NA TRBD2 TRBV20-1 SAPPGGRSSYNEQF
TRBJ2-7 few TRBD2 TRBV12-3/TRBV12-4 ASMLAGVPYEQY
TRBJ1-1 few NA TRBV7-8 ASSLAPFKNTEAF
TRBJ1-6 NA NA TRBV19 ASSTPGQRSPLH
TRBJ2-1 few NA TRBV7-2 ASSSPGGPPEQF
TRBJ2-3 few NA TRBV20-1 SARIDTQY
TRBJ2-5 NA TRBD2 TRBV7-2 ASSSRLAGGGRTQY
TRBJ2-5 few NA TRBV5-1 ASSQEFRETQY
TRBJ2-4 few NA TRBV7-2 ASSLDGGIQY
TRBJ1-5 NA NA TRBV27 ASSFLGDSNQPQH
TRBJ2-2 NA NA TRBV6-1 ASSGTRPNTGELF
TRBJ2-2 few TRBD1 TRBV7-3 ASSLMGQGLTGELF
TRBJ1-1 few NA TRBV6-1 ATLGGAVGPGGAF
TRBJ2-7 NA NA TRBV15 ATSRQGTYEQY
TRBJ2-7 NA NA TRBV6-2/TRBV6-3 ASSPPPRGGWTYEQY
TRBJ2-7 many NA TRBV10-3 AISEVGGPDEQY
TRBJ2-5 NA TRBD2 TRBV9 ASGKAGGSLETQY
TRBJ2-1 NA NA TRBV7-2 ASSLLTVEQF
TRBJ2-5 NA NA TRBV4-2 ASSQDSSGETQY